The text below deals with one T cell receptor beta chain. This table comes from immunoSEQ multiplex PCR, and its TCRdb copy is limited to in-frame clones, with some not included. The sample holds hundreds of thousands of clones, around 90% seen once. The data derive from a study of blood T cell repertoires in COVID-19. The CDR3 totals 13 residues. Germline values: CDR1 LGHNA, CDR2 YSLEER. V was trimmed by 3 bases and J by 3 bases, leaving 5 bases between them. Source material: peripheral blood. This TCR derives from a middle-aged woman who had recovered from COVID-19. This rearrangement joins TRBV4-3 to TRBJ1-4; D gene ambiguous. CDR3 protein: CASSQRPNEKLFF. In nucleotides, the CDR3 is TGCGCCAGCAGCCAGCGGCCTAATGAAAAACTGTTTTTT.